This T cell receptor beta chain was identified in a study of blood T cell repertoires in COVID-19. Study context: Nucleic acid was either cDNA or gDNA, and it came from T cells, B-cell-depleted T cells, or PBMCs.

V shed 4 bases and J shed 7 bases, with 17 bases lying between them. The germline gives CDR1 SGHTS, CDR2 YDEGEE. There are 15 residues in the CDR3. TCRdb keeps only in-frame clones here, not all; method: immunoSEQ multiplex PCR. Of fewer than 250,000 clones in the sample, 83% were seen once. Sequencing input: PBMCs or T cells enriched from blood (not recorded which). The chain joins TRBV5-8 to TRBJ1-4; tentative D call: TRBD1 (6 bases). The TCR comes from a woman in her thirties or forties who had been exposed to COVID-19. As DNA, the CDR3 is TGTGCCAGCAGCCCTACTGGCAGGGGATCTGAAAAACTGTTTTTT. This gives the protein CASSPTGRGSEKLFF.